This T cell receptor (beta chain) was documented in a study of OX40 agonist ivuxolimab in advanced cancers. General study points: No antigen was identified for the clonally expanded peripheral T cells.

Sequencing used immunoSEQ multiplex PCR; TCRdb keeps in-frame clones, though not all of them. The profile shows tens of thousands of clones, over 75% of them singletons. This clone turned up a few times. Its matching antigen is unknown. The starting material was CD4+ or CD8+ T cells sorted from blood, obtained in a trial of the OX40 agonist ivuxolimab. The clonotype originates from an adult with an advanced solid tumor such as melanoma, head and neck, liver or kidney cancer.

CDR3 sequence reads: CASSDSGTGSEQYF. The CDR3 DNA sequence: TGTGCCAGCAGTGACTCGGGGACAGGGAGCGAGCAGTACTTC. The chain joins TRBV6-1 to TRBJ2-7; 9 bases line up with TRBD1. Germline CDR1 and CDR2: MNHNS and SASEGT. This CDR3 comprises 14 residues. J gave up 6 bases and V 3 bases, and 6 bases lay outside the gene matches.